The following is a TCR beta chain sequence with its context. What it binds is not known. Sequencing used immunoSEQ multiplex PCR; TCRdb keeps in-frame clones, though not all of them. The repertoire holds 92,000 or so clones, with under 85% as singletons. The data derive from a study of OX40 agonist ivuxolimab in advanced cancers. Study results and caveats: At 0.1 to 3.0 mg/kg, clonal expansion of CD4+ and CD8+ blood T cells had occurred by week 6.

Trimming stripped 5 bases from V and 6 bases from J, with 17 bases between. Germline V CDR1 and CDR2: SGHTA, FQGNSA. CDR3 length: 15 amino acids. Blood specimens came from baseline, cycle 4 day 1, and cycle 7 day 1. Source: CD4+ or CD8+ T cells sorted from blood, taken in a trial of the OX40 agonist ivuxolimab. The J gene is TRBJ2-1, the V gene TRBV7-2, with TRBD2 as a possible D gene (5 bases). The clonotype comes from an adult with an advanced solid tumor such as melanoma, head and neck, liver or kidney cancer. As DNA, the CDR3 is TGTGCCAGCAGCCGAGAGGGCTCGTGGGCCAATGAGCAGTTCTTC. Residues: CASSREGSWANEQFF.